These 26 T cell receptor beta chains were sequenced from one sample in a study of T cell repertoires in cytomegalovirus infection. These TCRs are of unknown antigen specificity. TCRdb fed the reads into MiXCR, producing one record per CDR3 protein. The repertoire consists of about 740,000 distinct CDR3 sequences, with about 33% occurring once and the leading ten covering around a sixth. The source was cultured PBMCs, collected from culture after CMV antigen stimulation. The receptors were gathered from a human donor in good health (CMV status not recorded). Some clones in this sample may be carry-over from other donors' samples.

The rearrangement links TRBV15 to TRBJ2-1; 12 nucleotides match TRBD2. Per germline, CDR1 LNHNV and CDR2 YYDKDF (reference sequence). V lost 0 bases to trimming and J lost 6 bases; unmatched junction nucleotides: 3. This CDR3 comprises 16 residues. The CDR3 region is CATSRDLAGGGNEQFF. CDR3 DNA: TGTGCCACCAGCAGAGATCTAGCGGGGGGGGGCAATGAGCAGTTCTTC.

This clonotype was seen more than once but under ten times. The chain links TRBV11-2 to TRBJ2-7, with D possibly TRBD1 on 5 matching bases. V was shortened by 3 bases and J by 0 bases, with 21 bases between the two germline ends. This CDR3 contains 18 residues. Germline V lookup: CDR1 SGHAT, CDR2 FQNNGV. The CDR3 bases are TGTGCCAGCAGCTTCGTGACAGAAACTTTGGTCTACTCCTACGAGCAGTACTTC. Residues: CASSFVTETLVYSYEQYF.

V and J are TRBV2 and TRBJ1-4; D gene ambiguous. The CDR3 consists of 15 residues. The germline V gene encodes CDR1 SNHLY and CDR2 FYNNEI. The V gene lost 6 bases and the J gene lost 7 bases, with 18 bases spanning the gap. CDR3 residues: CASSPLWGDGEKLFF. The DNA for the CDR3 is TGTGCCAGCAGCCCCTTATGGGGAGATGGTGAAAAACTGTTTTTT.

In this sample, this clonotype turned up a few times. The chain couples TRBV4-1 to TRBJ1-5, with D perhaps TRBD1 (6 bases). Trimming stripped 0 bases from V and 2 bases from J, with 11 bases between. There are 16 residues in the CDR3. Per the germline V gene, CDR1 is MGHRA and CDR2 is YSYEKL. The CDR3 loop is CASSQESGARNQPQHF. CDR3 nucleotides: TGCGCCAGCAGCCAAGAATCAGGGGCACGCAATCAGCCCCAGCATTTT.

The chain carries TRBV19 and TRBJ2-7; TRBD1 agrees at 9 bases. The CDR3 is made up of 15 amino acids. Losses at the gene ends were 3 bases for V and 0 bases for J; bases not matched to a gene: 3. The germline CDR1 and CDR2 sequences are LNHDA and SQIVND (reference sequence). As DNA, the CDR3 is TGTGCCAGTAGTATCGGGACAGGGTACTCCTACGAGCAGTACTTC. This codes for CASSIGTGYSYEQYF.

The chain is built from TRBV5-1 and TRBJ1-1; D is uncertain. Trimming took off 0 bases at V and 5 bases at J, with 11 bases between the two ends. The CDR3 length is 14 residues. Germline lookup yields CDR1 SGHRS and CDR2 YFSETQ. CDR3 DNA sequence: TGCGCCAGCAGCTTGGAGGGTGAGGGAACTGAAGCTTTCTTT. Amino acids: CASSLEGEGTEAFF.

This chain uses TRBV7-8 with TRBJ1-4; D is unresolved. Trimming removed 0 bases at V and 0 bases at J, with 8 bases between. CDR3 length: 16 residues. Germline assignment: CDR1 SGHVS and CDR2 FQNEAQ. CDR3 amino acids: CASSLAPVATNEKLFF. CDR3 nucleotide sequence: TGTGCCAGCAGCTTAGCCCCGGTTGCAACTAATGAAAAACTGTTTTTT.

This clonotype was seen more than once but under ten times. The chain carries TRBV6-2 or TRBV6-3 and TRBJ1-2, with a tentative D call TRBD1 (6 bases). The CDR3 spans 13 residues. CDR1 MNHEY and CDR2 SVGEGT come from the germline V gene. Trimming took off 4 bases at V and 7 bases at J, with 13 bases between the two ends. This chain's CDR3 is CASSWNRESGYTF. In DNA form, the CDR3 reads TGTGCCAGCAGTTGGAACAGGGAGAGTGGCTACACCTTC.

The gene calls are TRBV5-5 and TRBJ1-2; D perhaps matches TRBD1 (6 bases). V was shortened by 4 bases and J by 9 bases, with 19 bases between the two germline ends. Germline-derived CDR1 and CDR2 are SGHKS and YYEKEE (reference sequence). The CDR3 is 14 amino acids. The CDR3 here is CASSAYRVSTSYTF. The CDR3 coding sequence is TGTGCCAGCAGCGCCTACAGGGTTAGCACGAGCTACACCTTC. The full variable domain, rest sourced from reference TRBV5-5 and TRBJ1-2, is DAGVTQSPTHLIKTRGQQVTLRCSPISGHKSVSWYQQVLGQGPQFIFQYYEKEERGRGNFPDRFSARQFPNYSSELNVNALLLGDSALYLCASSAYRVSTSYTFGSGTRLTVV.

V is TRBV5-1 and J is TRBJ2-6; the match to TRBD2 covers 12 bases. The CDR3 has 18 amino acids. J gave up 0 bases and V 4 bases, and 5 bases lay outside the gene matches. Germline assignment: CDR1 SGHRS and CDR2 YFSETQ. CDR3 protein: CASSTLAGGVSGANVLTF. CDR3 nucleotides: TGCGCCAGCAGCACCCTAGCGGGGGGGGTCTCTGGGGCCAACGTCCTGACTTTC.

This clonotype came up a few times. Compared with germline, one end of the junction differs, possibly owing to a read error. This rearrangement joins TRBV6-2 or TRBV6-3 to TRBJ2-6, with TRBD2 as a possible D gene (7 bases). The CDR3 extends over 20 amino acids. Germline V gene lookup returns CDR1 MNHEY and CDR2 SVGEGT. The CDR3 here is CASSDSGGYFTGAGANVLTF. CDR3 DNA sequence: TGTGCCAGCAGTGACTCGGGGGGCTACTTCACTGGGGCTGGGGCCAACGTCCTGACTTTC.

CDR3 sequence reads: CASSPDRGRYTEAFF. The CDR3 nucleotides are TGCGCCAGCAGCCCTGACCGTGGACGGTACACTGAAGCTTTCTTT. The V call is TRBV5-1, the J call TRBJ1-1; D unresolved. In germline, CDR1 is SGHRS, CDR2 YFSETQ. The CDR3 runs 15 residues. V was clipped by 4 bases and J by 3 bases, with 16 bases between them. The full variable domain, with the rest looked up from reference TRBV5-1 and TRBJ1-1, is KAGVTQTPRYLIKTRGQQVTLSCSPISGHRSVSWYQQTPGQGLQFLFEYFSETQRNKGNFPGRFSGRQFSNSRSEMNVSTLELGDSALYLCASSPDRGRYTEAFFGQGTRLTVV.

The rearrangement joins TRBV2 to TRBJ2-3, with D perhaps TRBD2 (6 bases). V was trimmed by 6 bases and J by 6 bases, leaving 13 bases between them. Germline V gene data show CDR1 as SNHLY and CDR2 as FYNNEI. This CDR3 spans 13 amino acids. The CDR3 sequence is CASSPTREDTQYF. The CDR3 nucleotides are TGTGCCAGCAGCCCGACTAGGGAGGATACGCAGTATTTT.

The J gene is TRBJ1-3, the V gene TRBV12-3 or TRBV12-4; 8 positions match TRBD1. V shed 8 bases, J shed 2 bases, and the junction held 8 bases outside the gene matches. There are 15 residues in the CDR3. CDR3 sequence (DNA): TGTGCCAGCCACCAGGGGGCAATTGCTGGAAACACCATATATTTT. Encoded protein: CASHQGAIAGNTIYF.

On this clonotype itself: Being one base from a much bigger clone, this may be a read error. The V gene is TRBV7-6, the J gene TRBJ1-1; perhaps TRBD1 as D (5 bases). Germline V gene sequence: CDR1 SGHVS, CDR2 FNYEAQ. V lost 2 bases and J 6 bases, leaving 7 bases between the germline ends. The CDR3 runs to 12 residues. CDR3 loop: CASSLQGPEAFF. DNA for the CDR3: TGTGCCAGCAGCTTACAGGGCCCTGAAGCTTTCTTT.

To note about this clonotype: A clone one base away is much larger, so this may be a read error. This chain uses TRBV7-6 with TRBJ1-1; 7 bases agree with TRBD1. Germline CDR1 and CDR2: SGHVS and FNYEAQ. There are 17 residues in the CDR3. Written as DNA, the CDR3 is TGTACCAGCAGCCTCCAATTTGGAGGGGGCGGGAACACTGAAGCTTTCTTT. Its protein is CTSSLQFGGGGNTEAFF.

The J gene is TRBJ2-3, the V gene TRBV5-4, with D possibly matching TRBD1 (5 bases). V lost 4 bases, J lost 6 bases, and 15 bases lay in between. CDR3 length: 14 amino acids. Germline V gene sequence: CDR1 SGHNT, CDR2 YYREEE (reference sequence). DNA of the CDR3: TGTGCCAGCAGCCGGACACCCCCGGAGGATACGCAGTATTTT. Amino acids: CASSRTPPEDTQYF. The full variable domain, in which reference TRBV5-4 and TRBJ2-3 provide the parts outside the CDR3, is ETGVTQSPTHLIKTRGQQVTLRCSSQSGHNTVSWYQQALGQGPQFIFQYYREEENGRGNFPPRFSGLQFPNYSSELNVNALELDDSALYLCASSRTPPEDTQYFGPGTRLTVL.

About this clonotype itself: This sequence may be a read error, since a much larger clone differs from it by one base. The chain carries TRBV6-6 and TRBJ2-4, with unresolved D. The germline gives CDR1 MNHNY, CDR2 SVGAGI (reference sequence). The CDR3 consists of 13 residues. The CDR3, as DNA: TGTGCCAGCTCCCAGGTAGCCAAAAACAGTCAGTACTTC. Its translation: CASSQVAKNSQYF.

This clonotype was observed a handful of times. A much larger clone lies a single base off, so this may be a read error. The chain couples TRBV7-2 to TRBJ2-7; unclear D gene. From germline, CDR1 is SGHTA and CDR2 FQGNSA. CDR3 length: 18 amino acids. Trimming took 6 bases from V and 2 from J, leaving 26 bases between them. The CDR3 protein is CASSIDISGWSRPYEQYF. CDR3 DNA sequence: TGTGCCAGCAGTATAGATATTAGTGGCTGGAGTCGCCCCTACGAGCAGTACTTC.

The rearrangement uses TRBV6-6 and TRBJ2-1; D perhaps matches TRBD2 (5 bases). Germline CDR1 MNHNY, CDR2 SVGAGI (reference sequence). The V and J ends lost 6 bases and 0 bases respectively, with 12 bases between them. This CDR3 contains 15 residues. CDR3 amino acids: CASSQAATSYNEQFF. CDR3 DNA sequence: TGTGCCAGCAGCCAAGCGGCTACCTCCTACAATGAGCAGTTCTTC.

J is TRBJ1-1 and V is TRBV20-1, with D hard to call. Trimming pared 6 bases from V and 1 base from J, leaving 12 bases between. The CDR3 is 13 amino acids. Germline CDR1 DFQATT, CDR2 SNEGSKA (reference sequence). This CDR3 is CSAHPQENTEAFF. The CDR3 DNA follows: TGCAGTGCCCACCCCCAGGAGAACACTGAAGCTTTCTTT.

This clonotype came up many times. The CDR3 region has the DNA TGTGCCAGCAGCTTAGCGGGTAGCTCCTACAATGAGCAGTTCTTC. Its translation is CASSLAGSSYNEQFF. The V call is TRBV7-2, the J call TRBJ2-1; D is undetermined. Trimming took off 0 bases at V and 0 bases at J, with 6 bases between the two ends. Per the germline V gene, CDR1 is SGHTA and CDR2 is FQGNSA. This CDR3 region has 15 residues.

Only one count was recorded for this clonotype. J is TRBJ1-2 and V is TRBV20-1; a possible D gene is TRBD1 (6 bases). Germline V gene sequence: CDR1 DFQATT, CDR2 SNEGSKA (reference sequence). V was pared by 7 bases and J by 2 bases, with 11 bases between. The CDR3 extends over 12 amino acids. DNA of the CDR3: TGCAGTGGGACAGCCAACAACTATGGCTACACCTTC. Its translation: CSGTANNYGYTF.

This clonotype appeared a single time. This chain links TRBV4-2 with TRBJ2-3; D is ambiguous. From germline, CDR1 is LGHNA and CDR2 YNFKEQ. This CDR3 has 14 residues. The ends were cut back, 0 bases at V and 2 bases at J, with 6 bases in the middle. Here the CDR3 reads CASSQERPTDTQYF. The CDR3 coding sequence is TGTGCCAGCAGCCAAGAGAGACCCACAGATACGCAGTATTTT.

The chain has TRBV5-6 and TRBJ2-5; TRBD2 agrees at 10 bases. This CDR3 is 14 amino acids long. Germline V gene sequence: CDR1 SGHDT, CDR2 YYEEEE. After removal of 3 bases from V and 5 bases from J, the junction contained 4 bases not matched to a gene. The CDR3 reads CASSWGTSAETQYF. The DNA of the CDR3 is TGTGCCAGCAGCTGGGGGACTAGCGCCGAGACCCAGTACTTC.

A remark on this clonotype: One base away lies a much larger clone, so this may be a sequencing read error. The CDR3 spells CASSRSADTQYF. CDR3 nucleotide sequence: TGTGCCAGCAGCAGGAGTGCAGATACGCAGTATTTT. This chain connects TRBV5-5 to TRBJ2-3; no reliable D call. Trimming cost V 4 bases and J 4 bases, with 7 bases left between them. The length of the CDR3 is 12 residues. The germline gives CDR1 SGHKS, CDR2 YYEKEE (reference sequence).